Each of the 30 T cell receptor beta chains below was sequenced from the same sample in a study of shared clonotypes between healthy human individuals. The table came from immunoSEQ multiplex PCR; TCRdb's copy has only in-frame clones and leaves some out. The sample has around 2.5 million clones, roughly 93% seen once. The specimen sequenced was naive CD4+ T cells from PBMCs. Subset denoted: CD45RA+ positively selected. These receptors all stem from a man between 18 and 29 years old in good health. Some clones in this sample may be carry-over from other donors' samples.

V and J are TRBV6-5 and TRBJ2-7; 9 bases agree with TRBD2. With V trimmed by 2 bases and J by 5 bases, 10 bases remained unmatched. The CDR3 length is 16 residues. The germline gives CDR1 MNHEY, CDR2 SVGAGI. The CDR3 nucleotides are TGTGCCAGCAGTTACCGCACGAGCGGGAGGACTCACGAGCAGTACTTC. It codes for CASSYRTSGRTHEQYF.

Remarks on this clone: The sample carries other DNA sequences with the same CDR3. The CDR3 coding sequence is TGTGCCAGCTCACCTGGGACAGGGAGTAATGAAAAACTGTTTTTT. Its protein product is CASSPGTGSNEKLFF. J is TRBJ1-4 and V is TRBV18, with TRBD1 matching over 9 bases. The CDR3 contains 15 residues. V shed 3 bases, J shed 4 bases, and the junction held 3 bases outside the gene matches. Germline CDR1 reads KGHSH; CDR2 reads LQKENI.

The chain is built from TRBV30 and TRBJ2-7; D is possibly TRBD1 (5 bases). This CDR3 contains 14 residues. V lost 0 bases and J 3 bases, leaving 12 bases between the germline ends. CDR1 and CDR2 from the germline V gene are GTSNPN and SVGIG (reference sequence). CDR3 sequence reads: CAWSVGARYYEQYF. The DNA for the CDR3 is TGTGCCTGGAGTGTTGGGGCCCGATACTACGAGCAGTACTTC.

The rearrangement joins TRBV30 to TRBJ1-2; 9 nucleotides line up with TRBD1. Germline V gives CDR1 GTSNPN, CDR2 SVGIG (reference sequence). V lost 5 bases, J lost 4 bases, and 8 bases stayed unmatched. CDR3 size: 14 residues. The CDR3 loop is CAWVGTGSFYGYTF. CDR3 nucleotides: TGTGCCTGGGTAGGGACAGGGAGTTTCTATGGCTACACCTTC.

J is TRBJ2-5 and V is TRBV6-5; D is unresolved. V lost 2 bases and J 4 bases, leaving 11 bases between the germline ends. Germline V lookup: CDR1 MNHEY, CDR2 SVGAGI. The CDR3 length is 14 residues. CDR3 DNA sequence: TGTGCCAGCAGTTACGAGTGGCGTGGAGAGACCCAGTACTTC. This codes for CASSYEWRGETQYF.

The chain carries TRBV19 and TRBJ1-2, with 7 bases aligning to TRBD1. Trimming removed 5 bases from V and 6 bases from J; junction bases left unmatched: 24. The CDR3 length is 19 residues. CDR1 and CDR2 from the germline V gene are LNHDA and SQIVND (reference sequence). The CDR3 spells CASSVPRDSKPPKGNGYTF. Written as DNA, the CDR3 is TGTGCCAGTAGTGTCCCCCGGGACAGCAAACCCCCAAAAGGGAATGGCTACACCTTC.

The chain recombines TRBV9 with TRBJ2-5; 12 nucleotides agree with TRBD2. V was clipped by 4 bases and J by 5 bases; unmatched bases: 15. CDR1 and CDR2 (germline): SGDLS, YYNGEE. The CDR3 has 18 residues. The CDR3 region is CASSPGGASGRARETQYF. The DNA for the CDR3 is TGTGCCAGCAGCCCAGGGGGGGCTAGCGGGAGGGCTAGGGAGACCCAGTACTTC.

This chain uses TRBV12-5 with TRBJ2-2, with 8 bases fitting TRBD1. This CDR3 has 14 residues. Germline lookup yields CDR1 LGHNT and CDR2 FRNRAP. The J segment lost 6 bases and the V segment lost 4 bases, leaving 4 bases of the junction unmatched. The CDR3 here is CASGSRTGSGELFF. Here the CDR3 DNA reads TGTGCTAGTGGTTCCCGGACAGGGTCCGGGGAGCTGTTTTTT.

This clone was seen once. Here the CDR3 reads CASRAGGEADTQYF. CDR3 in DNA: TGCGCCAGCAGGGCCGGGGGCGAGGCAGATACGCAGTATTTT. The chain links TRBV10-1 to TRBJ2-3, with D perhaps given as TRBD1 or TRBD2 (6 bases each). Trimming took off 6 bases at V and 4 bases at J, with 14 bases between the two ends. The CDR3 is 14 amino acids. The germline V gene encodes CDR1 WNHNN and CDR2 SYGVQD (reference sequence).

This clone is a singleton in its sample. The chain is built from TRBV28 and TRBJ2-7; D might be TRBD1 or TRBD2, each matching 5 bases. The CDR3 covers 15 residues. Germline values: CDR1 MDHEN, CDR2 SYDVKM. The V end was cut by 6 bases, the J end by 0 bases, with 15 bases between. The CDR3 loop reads CASSPGTVSSYEQYF. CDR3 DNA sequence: TGTGCCAGCAGCCCTGGGACGGTGAGCTCCTACGAGCAGTACTTC. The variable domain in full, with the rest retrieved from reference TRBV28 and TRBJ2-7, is DVKVTQSSRYLVKRTGEKVFLECVQDMDHENMFWYRQDPGLGLRLIYFSYDVKMKEKGDIPEGYSVSREKKERFSLILESASTNQTSMYLCASSPGTVSSYEQYFGPGTRLTVT.

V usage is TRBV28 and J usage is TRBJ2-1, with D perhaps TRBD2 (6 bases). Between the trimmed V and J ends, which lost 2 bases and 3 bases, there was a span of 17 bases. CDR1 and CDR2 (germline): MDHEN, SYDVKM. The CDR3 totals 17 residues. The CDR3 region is CASSLLLPGGFYNEQFF. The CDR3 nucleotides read TGTGCCAGCAGTTTACTCCTGCCCGGGGGATTCTACAATGAGCAGTTCTTC.

The CDR3 coding sequence is TGTGCCTGGAGAGCCGGGACCCATAATTCACCCCTCCACTTT. Residues: CAWRAGTHNSPLHF. The chain employs TRBV30 and TRBJ1-6, with a possible D match to TRBD1 (5 bases). The CDR3 totals 14 residues. With 3 bases removed from V and 5 bases from J, the gap between germline ends came to 11 bases. Per germline, CDR1 GTSNPN and CDR2 SVGIG (reference sequence).

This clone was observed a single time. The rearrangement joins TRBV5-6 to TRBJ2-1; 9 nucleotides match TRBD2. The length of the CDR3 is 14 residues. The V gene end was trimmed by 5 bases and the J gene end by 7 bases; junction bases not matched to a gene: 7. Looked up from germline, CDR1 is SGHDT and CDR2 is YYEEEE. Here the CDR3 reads CASSPGTSRNEQFF. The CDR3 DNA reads TGTGCCAGCAGTCCCGGGACTAGCAGGAATGAGCAGTTCTTC.

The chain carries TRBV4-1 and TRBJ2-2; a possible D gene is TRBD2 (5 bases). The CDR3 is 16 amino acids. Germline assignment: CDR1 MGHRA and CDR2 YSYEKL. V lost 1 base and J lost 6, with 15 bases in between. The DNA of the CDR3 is TGCGCCAGCAGCCAAGTTGGTAAGGAGGTTGCCGGGGAGCTGTTTTTT. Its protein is CASSQVGKEVAGELFF.

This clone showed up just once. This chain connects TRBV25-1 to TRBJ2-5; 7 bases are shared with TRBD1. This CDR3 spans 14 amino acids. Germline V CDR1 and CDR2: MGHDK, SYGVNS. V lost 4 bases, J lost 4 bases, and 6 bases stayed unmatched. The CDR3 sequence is CASSASGTAETQYF. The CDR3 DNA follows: TGTGCCAGCAGTGCCTCCGGGACAGCAGAGACCCAGTACTTC.

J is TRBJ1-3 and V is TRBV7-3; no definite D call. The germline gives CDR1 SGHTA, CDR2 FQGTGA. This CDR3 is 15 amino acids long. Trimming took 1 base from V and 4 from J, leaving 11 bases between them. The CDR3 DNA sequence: TGTGCCAGCAGCTTAAAGCCGCAACTGGGAAACACCATATATTTT. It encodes CASSLKPQLGNTIYF.

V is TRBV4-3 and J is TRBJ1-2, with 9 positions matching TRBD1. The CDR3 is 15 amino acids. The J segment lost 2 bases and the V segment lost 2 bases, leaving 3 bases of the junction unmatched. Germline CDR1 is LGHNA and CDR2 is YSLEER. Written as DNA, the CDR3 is TGCGCCAGCAGCCAACGGACAGGGGACAACTATGGCTACACCTTC. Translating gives CASSQRTGDNYGYTF.

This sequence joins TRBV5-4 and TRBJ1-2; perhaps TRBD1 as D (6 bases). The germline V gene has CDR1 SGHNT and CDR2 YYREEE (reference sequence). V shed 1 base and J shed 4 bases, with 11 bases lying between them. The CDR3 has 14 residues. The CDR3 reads CASSLPGGRYGYTF. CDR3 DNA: TGTGCCAGCAGCTTGCCGGGGGGCCGCTATGGCTACACCTTC.

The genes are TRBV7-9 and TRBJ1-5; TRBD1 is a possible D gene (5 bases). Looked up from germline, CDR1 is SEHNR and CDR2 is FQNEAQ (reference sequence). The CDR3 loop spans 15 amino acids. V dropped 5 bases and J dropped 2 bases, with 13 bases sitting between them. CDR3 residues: CASSAAQGGNQPQHF. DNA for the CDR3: TGTGCCAGCAGCGCCGCGCAAGGGGGCAATCAGCCCCAGCATTTT. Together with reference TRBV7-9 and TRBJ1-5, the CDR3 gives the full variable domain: DTGVSQNPRHKITKRGQNVTFRCDPISEHNRLYWYRQTLGQGPEFLTYFQNEAQLEKSRLLSDRFSAERPKGSFSTLEIQRTEQGDSAMYLCASSAAQGGNQPQHFGDGTRLSIL.

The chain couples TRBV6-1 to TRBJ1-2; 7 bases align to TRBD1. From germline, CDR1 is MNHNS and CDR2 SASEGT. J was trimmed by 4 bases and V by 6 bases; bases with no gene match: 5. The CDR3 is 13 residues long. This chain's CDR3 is CASRNQGGYGYTF. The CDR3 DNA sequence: TGTGCCAGCAGGAATCAGGGGGGCTATGGCTACACCTTC.

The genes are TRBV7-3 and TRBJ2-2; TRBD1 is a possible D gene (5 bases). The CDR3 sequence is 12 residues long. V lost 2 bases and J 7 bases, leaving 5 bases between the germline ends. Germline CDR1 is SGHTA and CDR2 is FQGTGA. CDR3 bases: TGTGCCAGCAGCTTAGACAGCGGGGAGCTGTTTTTT. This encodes CASSLDSGELFF.

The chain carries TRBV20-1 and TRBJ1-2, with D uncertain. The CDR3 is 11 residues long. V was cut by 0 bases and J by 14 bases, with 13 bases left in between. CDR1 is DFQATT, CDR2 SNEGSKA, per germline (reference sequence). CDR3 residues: CSARDPARQTF. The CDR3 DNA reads TGCAGTGCTAGAGATCCGGCGAGGCAAACCTTC.

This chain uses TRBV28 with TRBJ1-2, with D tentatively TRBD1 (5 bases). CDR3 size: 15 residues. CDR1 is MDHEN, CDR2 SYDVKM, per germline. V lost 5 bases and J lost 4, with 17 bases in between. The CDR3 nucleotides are TGTGCCAGCAGTCCCCCGGCGGGGCGCCCCTATGGCTACACCTTC. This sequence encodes CASSPPAGRPYGYTF.

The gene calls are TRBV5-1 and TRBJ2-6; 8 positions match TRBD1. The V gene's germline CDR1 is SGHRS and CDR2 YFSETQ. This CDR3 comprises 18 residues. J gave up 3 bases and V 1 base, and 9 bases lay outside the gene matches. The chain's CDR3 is CASSLIVRGRGGANVLTF. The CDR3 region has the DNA TGCGCCAGCAGCTTGATTGTCAGGGGGCGCGGTGGGGCCAACGTCCTGACTTTC.

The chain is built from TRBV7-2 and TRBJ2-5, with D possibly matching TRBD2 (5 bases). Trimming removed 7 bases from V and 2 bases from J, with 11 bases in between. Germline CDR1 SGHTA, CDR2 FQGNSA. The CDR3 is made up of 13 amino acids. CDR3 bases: TGTGCCAGCACAGGAGGATTGCAAGAGACCCAGTACTTC. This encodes CASTGGLQETQYF. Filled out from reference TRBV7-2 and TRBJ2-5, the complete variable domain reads GAGVSQSPSNKVTEKGKDVELRCDPISGHTALYWYRQSLGQGLEFLIYFQGNSAPDKSGLPSDRFSAERTGGSVSTLTIQRTQQEDSAVYLCASTGGLQETQYFGPGTRLLVL.

The CDR3 bases are TGTGCCAGCAGCCCAAGAGGACATCGCTCTGGAAACACCATATATTTT. It yields the protein CASSPRGHRSGNTIYF. The chain employs TRBV5-8 and TRBJ1-3, with TRBD1 as a possible D gene (5 bases). V lost 4 bases and J 0 bases, leaving 14 bases between the germline ends. This CDR3 spans 16 amino acids. Germline CDR1 is SGHTS and CDR2 is YDEGEE.

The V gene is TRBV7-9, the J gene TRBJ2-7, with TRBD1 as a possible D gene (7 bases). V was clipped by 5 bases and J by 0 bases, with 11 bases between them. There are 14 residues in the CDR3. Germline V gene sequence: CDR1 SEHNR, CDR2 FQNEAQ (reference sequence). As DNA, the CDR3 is TGTGCCAGCAGCCCAGGGGGGTTCTCCTACGAGCAGTACTTC. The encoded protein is CASSPGGFSYEQYF.

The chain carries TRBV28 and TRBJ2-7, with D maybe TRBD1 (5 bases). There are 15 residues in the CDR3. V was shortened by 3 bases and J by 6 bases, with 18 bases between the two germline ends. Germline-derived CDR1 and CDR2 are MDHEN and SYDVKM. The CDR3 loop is CASSLGPNRISEQYF. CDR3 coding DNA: TGTGCCAGCAGTTTGGGTCCAAACAGGATTAGCGAGCAGTACTTC.

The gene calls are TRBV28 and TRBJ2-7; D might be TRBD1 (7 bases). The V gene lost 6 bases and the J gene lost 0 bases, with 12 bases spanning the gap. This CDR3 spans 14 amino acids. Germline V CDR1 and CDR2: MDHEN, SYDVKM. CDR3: CASSQGGLSYEQYF. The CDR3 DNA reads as TGTGCCAGCAGCCAGGGGGGCCTCTCCTACGAGCAGTACTTC.

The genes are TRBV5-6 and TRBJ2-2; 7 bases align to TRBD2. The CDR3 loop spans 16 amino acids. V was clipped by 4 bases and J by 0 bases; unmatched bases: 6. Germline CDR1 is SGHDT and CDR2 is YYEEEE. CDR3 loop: CASSGTGGANTGELFF. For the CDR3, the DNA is TGTGCCAGCAGCGGAACGGGAGGCGCGAACACCGGGGAGCTGTTTTTT.